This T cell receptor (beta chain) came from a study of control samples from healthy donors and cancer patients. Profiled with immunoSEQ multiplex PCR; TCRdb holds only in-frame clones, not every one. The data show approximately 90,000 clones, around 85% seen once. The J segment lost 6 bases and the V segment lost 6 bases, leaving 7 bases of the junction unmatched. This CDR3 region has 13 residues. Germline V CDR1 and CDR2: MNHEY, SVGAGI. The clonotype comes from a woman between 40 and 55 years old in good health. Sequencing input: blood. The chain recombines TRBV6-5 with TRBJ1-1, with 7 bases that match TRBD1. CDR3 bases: TGTGCCAGCAGCCGGGACAGTCTCGCTGAAGCTTTCTTT. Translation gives CASSRDSLAEAFF.